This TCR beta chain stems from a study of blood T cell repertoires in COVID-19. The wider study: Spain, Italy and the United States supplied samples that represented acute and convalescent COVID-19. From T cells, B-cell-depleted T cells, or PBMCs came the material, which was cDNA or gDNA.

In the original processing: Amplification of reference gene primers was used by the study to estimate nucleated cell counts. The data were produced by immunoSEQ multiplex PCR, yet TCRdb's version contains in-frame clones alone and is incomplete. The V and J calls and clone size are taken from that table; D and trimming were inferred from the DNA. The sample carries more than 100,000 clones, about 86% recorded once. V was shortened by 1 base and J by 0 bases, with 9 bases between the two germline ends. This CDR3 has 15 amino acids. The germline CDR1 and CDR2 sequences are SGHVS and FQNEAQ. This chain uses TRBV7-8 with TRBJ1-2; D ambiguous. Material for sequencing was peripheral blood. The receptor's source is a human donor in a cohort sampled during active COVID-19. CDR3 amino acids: CASSLGVTANYGYTF. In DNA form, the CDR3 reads TGTGCCAGCAGCTTAGGGGTTACAGCTAACTATGGCTACACCTTC.